Given below is one T cell receptor beta chain in context. Its specificity is not known. The CDR3 runs 17 residues. The V gene end was trimmed by 1 base and the J gene end by 6 bases; junction bases not matched to a gene: 10. CDR1 MGHRA and CDR2 YSYEKL come from the germline V gene. The data stem from a study of cytomegalovirus exposure and HLA in healthy donors. Turning to the study itself: Among the 370 or so donors who were genotyped, roughly 76% fell in the genetic ancestry cluster that is associated with self-reported Caucasian donors.

PCR involved 60 Vbeta and 13 Jbeta primers. Measured with immunoSEQ multiplex PCR; TCRdb has only the in-frame clones, and not every one. This table has about 170,000 clones, roughly four fifths appearing once. Study outcomes and limitations: Later analysis reportedly placed an Asian-associated ancestry cluster below the roughly 680-donor mean in N-insertions. With high specificity and sensitivity, the classifier reportedly diagnosed cytomegalovirus status. It has been reported that TCR beta sequences accurately predicted the HLA-A and HLA-B alleles of most subjects.

The chain couples TRBV4-1 to TRBJ2-3; TRBD2 aligns across 10 bases. Sequencing was performed on PBMCs. The sequence was collected from a woman aged 18-30 years in good health and CMV-seronegative. The CDR3 here is CASSQGASGGAVDTQYF. The CDR3 coding sequence is TGCGCCAGCAGCCAAGGGGCGAGCGGGGGGGCCGTTGATACGCAGTATTTT.